This T cell receptor delta chain is drawn from a study of Vδ1+ human thymocytes (dated by TCRdb to 2016 to 2018). A note on the overall study: mRNA-level TRG and TRD CDR3 repertoires of highly purified Vdelta1+ thymocytes from young children were characterised as a data resource. The multiplex-based CDR3 amplicon strategy had previously been validated against 5'RACE-based CDR3 amplicon generation methods. Overall results and qualifications from the work: Many TRG clonotypes were shared between donors (up to about 6.9x10^3), whereas TRD repertoires were essentially private (max 116 shared). Donors did not cluster by age or sex, so the analyses were not stratified by age or sex. Unlike the oligoclonal repertoires in peripheral blood, the thymic TRG and TRD repertoires appeared highly polyclonal, with Gaussian CDR3 length distributions. The authors advised highly purified populations and single-cell validation, since unexpected Vdelta2 sequences could cause misinterpretation of bulk repertoire data. Despite high sort purity, 15% to 25% of thymic TRD sequences were Vdelta2 (and few Vdelta3), unlike peripheral blood Vdelta1+ controls.

This clone occurred a few times. Its antigen is currently not known. No quality values exist for individual bases; no much larger clone is one base distant. Thymic samples were depleted of alphabeta T cells, then CD3+ TCRVdelta1+ TCRVdelta2- thymocytes were FACS-sorted. Sorted Vdelta1+ thymocyte purity ranged from roughly 96% to 99.6%. The thymic specimens were obtained from 8 paediatric patients who were undergoing corrective cardiac surgery and ranged in age from roughly 5 days to 17 months. The thymic tissue was dispersed, and mononuclear cells were isolated using a Histopaque-1077 density gradient. The staining antibodies were anti-TCRVdelta1 clone TS8.2, anti-TCRVdelta2 clone B6, anti-CD3 clone HIT3a and anti-TCRalphabeta clone IP26. RNA extraction was performed with the RNeasy mini kit, and reverse transcription was done with Superscript III. To generate the CDR3 amplicons, a multiplex PCR was run using pooled V-gene forward primers together with a constant-region reverse primer that carried Illumina adaptor overhangs. After gel purification, amplicons were indexed with Nextera index primers over around 8 extra PCR cycles and were then purified with AMPure XP beads. The libraries were sequenced on an Illumina MiSeq using paired-end 250 bp reads, dual indexing and a 20% PhiX spike-in. In the source study's methods: FastQC was used to check read quality, and ea-utils fastq-join was used to merge TRG read pairs. IMGT/HighV-QUEST was used to annotate sequences, retaining only productive sequences with an unambiguous V-gene assignment, and each clonotype was defined by an identical CDR3 sequence. For downstream analysis, VDJtools 1.1.1, tcR 2.2.3, Treemap and vegan Shannon diversity in R 3.4.4 were used. In TCRdb, clones were called once more from the public reads by CATT, and rows of identical DNA were later combined. TCRdb, not the original authors, processed these V and J calls. The sample table shows tens of thousands of delta-chain clones, and 25% to 30% are seen once. The top ten hold about 1.4% of the sample.

Trimmed from V: 0 bases; trimmed from J: 3 bases; junction bases lacking a gene match: 15. From the cysteine up to the phenylalanine, the CDR3 has a length of 19 residues. The read is trimmed to its CDR3 DNA, 57 bases read in frame from base 1. As encoded in the germline V gene, CDR1 is TSWWSYY while CDR2 is QGS. The source material was Vdelta1+ gamma-delta thymocytes from the thymus. The cell subset or site tag for this specimen amounts to: FACS-sorted CD3+ TCRalphabeta- TCRVdelta1+ TCRVdelta2- thymocytes. The sequence was obtained from a boy younger than two who had congenital heart surgery. The chain was built from TRDV1 and TRDJ1; TRDD3 aligns with 8 central bases. The nucleotide sequence reads TGTGCTCTTGGGGAACTCGGAACGCGGGATACGCCAGGGGCCGATAAACTCATCTTT. Its coded protein is CALGELGTRDTPGADKLIF.